The following is a T cell receptor beta chain sequence with its context. No antigen is known for it. The data stem from a study of a mutant IDH1 vaccine in newly diagnosed glioma. The overall study: Treated patients, averaging around 40 years, were roughly 62% male and roughly 38% female. Patients had received radiotherapy, temozolomide, or both previously, most receiving both. Study-wide findings and caveats: Pseudoprogression showed no apparent link to changes in top peripheral T cell clonotypes.

Time point noted: baseline, week 1 (first vaccination visit). Treatment given: pre-vaccination baseline after standard-of-care therapy. Tumors from donors were new WHO grade 3 or 4 IDH1-mutant astrocytomas with ATRX loss. Profiled with immunoSEQ multiplex PCR; TCRdb holds only in-frame clones, not every one. This table holds fewer than 85,000 clones, 80% to 90% found once. V shed 3 bases, J shed 3 bases, and the junction held 8 bases outside the gene matches. Germline values: CDR1 SNHLY, CDR2 FYNNEI. This CDR3 is 15 amino acids long. The V call is TRBV2, the J call TRBJ2-7, with 7 nucleotides matching TRBD2. The source is a man younger than 45 with glioma. The sample here was PBMCs, taken from a glioma patient treated with radiotherapy, temozolomide or both. CDR3 DNA sequence: TGTGCCAGCAGTGATGGGGCGGCGGGGGACTACGAGCAGTACTTC. It is translated as CASSDGAAGDYEQYF.